These 28 T cell receptor beta chains were all obtained from the same sample, sequenced in a study of T cell changes during pregnancy in multiple sclerosis. TCRdb's copy holds only in-frame clones and misses some; the assay was immunoSEQ multiplex PCR. The table shows around 29,000 clones, with under 90% occurring only once. The sequencing here drew on CD8+ T cells from peripheral blood mononuclear cells, taken after pregnancy. The origin of the receptors is a female donor with multiple sclerosis, enrolled in a pregnancy study.

V usage is TRBV5-8 and J usage is TRBJ1-6, with 9 bases that match TRBD1. The V segment lost 3 bases and the J segment 10 bases; nucleotides outside the gene matches: 5. CDR1 is SGHTS, CDR2 YDEGEE, per germline. The CDR3 has 14 amino acids. The CDR3 bases are TGTGCCAGCAGCTCGGACAGGGGCCAATCACCCCTCCACTTT. Protein product: CASSSDRGQSPLHF. Supplemented by reference TRBV5-8 and TRBJ1-6, the full variable domain reads EAGVTQSPTHLIKTRGQQATLRCSPISGHTSVYWYQQALGLGLQFLLWYDEGEERNRGNFPPRFSGRQFPNYSSELNVNALELEDSALYLCASSSDRGQSPLHFGNGTRLTVT.

V is TRBV4-3 and J is TRBJ2-6, with unresolved D. V gave up 0 bases and J gave up 0 bases, with 6 bases separating them. The CDR3 is made up of 16 amino acids. Germline lookup yields CDR1 LGHNA and CDR2 YSLEER. The CDR3 region has the DNA TGCGCCAGCAGCCAAGATCGCGACTCTGGGGCCAACGTCCTGACTTTC. It encodes CASSQDRDSGANVLTF.

The V and J genes are TRBV6-5 and TRBJ1-2; no clear D gene. The CDR3 is 13 residues long. CDR1 is MNHEY and CDR2 is SVGAGI in the germline V gene. V was cut by 6 bases and J by 4 bases, with 12 bases left in between. CDR3: CASSPGSSYGYTF. CDR3 bases: TGTGCCAGCAGCCCCGGGAGCTCCTATGGCTACACCTTC.

The V call is TRBV19, the J call TRBJ2-3; TRBD1 matches at 8 bases. Germline assignment: CDR1 LNHDA and CDR2 SQIVND (reference sequence). This CDR3 contains 16 residues. After removal of 2 bases from V and 2 bases from J, the junction contained 6 bases not matched to a gene. CDR3 DNA sequence: TGTGCCAGTAGTATAAGACCGGGACAGGTCACAGATACGCAGTATTTT. It yields the protein CASSIRPGQVTDTQYF.

This rearrangement joins TRBV4-1 to TRBJ2-3; 13 bases are a match to TRBD2. The germline gives CDR1 MGHRA, CDR2 YSYEKL. The CDR3 is made up of 17 amino acids. After removal of 3 bases from V and 4 bases from J, the junction contained 7 bases not matched to a gene. CDR3 DNA sequence: TGCGCCAGCAGCCACCCCCCACTAGCGGGGGGGGCAGATACGCAGTATTTT. Residues: CASSHPPLAGGADTQYF.

V and J are TRBV28 and TRBJ2-6; TRBD1 aligns across 7 bases. Germline V lookup: CDR1 MDHEN, CDR2 SYDVKM. The CDR3 spans 18 residues. The J segment lost 1 base and the V segment lost 2 bases, leaving 8 bases of the junction unmatched. The CDR3 coding sequence is TGTGCCAGCAGTTTAGAAGGGGGCCTGCCGTCTGGGGCCAACGTCCTGACTTTC. Encoded protein: CASSLEGGLPSGANVLTF.

The chain employs TRBV4-3 and TRBJ1-1, with 8 nucleotides matching TRBD1. This CDR3 has 15 residues. Germline CDR1 and CDR2: LGHNA and YSLEER. Trimming cost V 5 bases and J 0 bases; bases outside gene matches: 5. The CDR3: CASSSYRGVNTEAFF. The CDR3 DNA sequence: TGCGCCAGCAGCTCTTACAGGGGGGTGAACACTGAAGCTTTCTTT.

The gene calls are TRBV6-1 and TRBJ1-3; D is uncertain. Germline CDR1 reads MNHNS; CDR2 reads SASEGT. CDR3 length: 13 amino acids. The germline V and J ends were trimmed by 1 base and 6 bases, with 7 bases remaining between them. CDR3 sequence (DNA): TGTGCCAGCAGTGAAGTCGGGGAAAACACCATATATTTT. The encoded protein is CASSEVGENTIYF.

CDR3 DNA sequence: TGTGCCAGCAGTTACTCCGGGGAATTAGCCAAAAACATTCAGTACTTC. This sequence encodes CASSYSGELAKNIQYF. The V gene is TRBV27, the J gene TRBJ2-4, with D maybe TRBD2 (5 bases). The CDR3 extends over 16 amino acids. The germline gives CDR1 MNHEY, CDR2 SMNVEV (reference sequence). V lost 4 bases to trimming and J lost 0 bases, with 13 bases between them.

This chain links TRBV7-9 with TRBJ1-1, with D unresolved. V shed 2 bases and J shed 1 base, with 8 bases lying between them. Germline CDR1 SEHNR, CDR2 FQNEAQ (reference sequence). CDR3 length: 14 residues. The CDR3 sequence is CASSLIRRNTEAFF. The CDR3 nucleotides read TGTGCCAGCAGCTTAATTCGCAGGAACACTGAAGCTTTCTTT.

V gene TRBV27 combines with J gene TRBJ2-1, with D maybe TRBD1 (6 bases). Trimming shortened V by 2 bases and J by 7 bases, and 9 bases separated the two germline ends. The CDR3 runs 13 residues. Germline V gene sequence: CDR1 MNHEY, CDR2 SMNVEV (reference sequence). The CDR3 DNA is TGTGCCAGCAGTTTACAGGGGAGAAATGAGCAGTTCTTC. It translates to CASSLQGRNEQFF.

The chain uses TRBV9 and TRBJ2-1; possibly TRBD1 for D (5 bases). The CDR3 length is 17 residues. Germline V gene lookup returns CDR1 SGDLS and CDR2 YYNGEE. Trimming took 0 bases from V and 0 from J, leaving 13 bases between them. The DNA of the CDR3 is TGTGCCAGCAGCGTAGATTTGGGGCCGACCTCCTACAATGAGCAGTTCTTC. This sequence encodes CASSVDLGPTSYNEQFF. The whole variable domain, filled in from reference TRBV9 and TRBJ2-1, reads DSGVTQTPKHLITATGQRVTLRCSPRSGDLSVYWYQQSLDQGLQFLIQYYNGEERAKGNILERFSAQQFPDLHSELNLSSLELGDSALYFCASSVDLGPTSYNEQFFGPGTRLTVL.

This sequence joins TRBV5-1 and TRBJ2-1, with D perhaps TRBD1 (6 bases). The germline gives CDR1 SGHRS, CDR2 YFSETQ. CDR3 length equals 14 residues. The germline V and J ends were trimmed by 4 bases and 0 bases, with 8 bases remaining between them. The CDR3 bases are TGCGCCAGCAGCCGGGACAACTCCTACAATGAGCAGTTCTTC. This codes for CASSRDNSYNEQFF.

This chain connects TRBV6-1 to TRBJ1-1; 8 bases match TRBD1. The CDR3 sequence is 15 residues long. Losses at the gene ends were 1 base for V and 4 bases for J; bases not matched to a gene: 5. CDR1 is MNHNS, CDR2 SASEGT, per germline. CDR3: CASSEEGTGTTEAFF. The DNA for the CDR3 is TGTGCCAGCAGTGAAGAGGGGACAGGAACCACTGAAGCTTTCTTT.

This clone was recorded once. The J gene is TRBJ1-1, the V gene TRBV19; no reliable D call. Germline CDR1 LNHDA, CDR2 SQIVND (reference sequence). This CDR3 spans 13 amino acids. Deletions cut 8 bases from V and 8 bases from J, with 18 bases between. This CDR3 is CASAASEADEAFF. The DNA of the CDR3 is TGTGCCAGTGCGGCGTCGGAGGCGGACGAAGCTTTCTTT.

In this sample, this clone turned up a few times. The V and J genes are TRBV30 and TRBJ1-5; TRBD1 might be the D (5 bases). This CDR3 is 14 amino acids long. Between the trimmed V and J ends, which lost 0 bases and 0 bases, there was a span of 6 bases. From germline, CDR1 is GTSNPN and CDR2 SVGIG (reference sequence). CDR3 sequence (DNA): TGTGCCTGGAGTGTGGGGCATAGCAATCAGCCCCAGCATTTT. Translation gives CAWSVGHSNQPQHF.

The gene calls are TRBV7-9 and TRBJ1-1; D not certain. This CDR3 has 15 amino acids. V was cut by 1 base and J by 1 base, with 10 bases left in between. Germline loops: CDR1 SEHNR, CDR2 FQNEAQ (reference sequence). The CDR3, as DNA: TGTGCCAGCAGCTTAGGTCTGAGGTCGAACACTGAAGCTTTCTTT. Translating gives CASSLGLRSNTEAFF. Full variable domain (outside the CDR3, taken from reference TRBV7-9 and TRBJ1-1): DTGVSQNPRHKITKRGQNVTFRCDPISEHNRLYWYRQTLGQGPEFLTYFQNEAQLEKSRLLSDRFSAERPKGSFSTLEIQRTEQGDSAMYLCASSLGLRSNTEAFFGQGTRLTVV.

This sequence joins TRBV5-6 and TRBJ2-2, with D perhaps TRBD1 (5 bases). The CDR3 runs 14 residues. From germline, CDR1 is SGHDT and CDR2 YYEEEE. Trimming stripped 5 bases from V and 5 bases from J, with 13 bases between. CDR3 in DNA: TGTGCCAGCAGTTCAATCTCAGGGACCGGGGAGCTGTTTTTT. The encoded protein is CASSSISGTGELFF.

The chain combines TRBV5-1 with TRBJ2-3, with unresolved D. Per germline, CDR1 SGHRS and CDR2 YFSETQ. This CDR3 region has 13 residues. V was clipped by 0 bases and J by 5 bases, with 7 bases between them. In DNA, the CDR3 is TGCGCCAGCAGCTTGGCCGCGGAAGATACGCAGTATTTT. Encoded protein: CASSLAAEDTQYF.

This clone is termed medium-sized. This sequence joins TRBV5-6 and TRBJ2-7; unclear D gene. Germline V gene data show CDR1 as SGHDT and CDR2 as YYEEEE. V was shortened by 0 bases and J by 6 bases, with 4 bases between the two germline ends. The CDR3 covers 11 residues. CDR3: CASSLAREQYF. The CDR3 nucleotides are TGTGCCAGCAGCTTGGCCCGCGAGCAGTACTTC.

The V and J genes are TRBV2 and TRBJ1-2, with D possibly matching TRBD1 (5 bases). In germline, CDR1 is SNHLY, CDR2 FYNNEI. V lost 0 bases, J lost 8 bases, and 13 bases lay in between. This CDR3 is 14 amino acids long. In DNA, the CDR3 is TGTGCCAGCAGTGAAGCATTGCCTTACAGGGGCTACACCTTC. This codes for CASSEALPYRGYTF.

CDR3 nucleotides: TGTGCCAGCAGCGGATCAGGGGCGTCCCCTCAGTACTTC. Encoded protein: CASSGSGASPQYF. The genes are TRBV9 and TRBJ2-4; maybe TRBD1 (6 bases). Germline CDR1 reads SGDLS; CDR2 reads YYNGEE. Between the trimmed V and J ends, which lost 3 bases and 12 bases, there was a span of 16 bases. The CDR3 has 13 residues.

J is TRBJ2-7 and V is TRBV10-3, with D possibly TRBD2 on 5 matching bases. The CDR3 sequence is 18 residues long. Trimming shortened V by 6 bases and J by 5 bases, and 29 bases separated the two germline ends. Germline CDR1 and CDR2: ENHRY and SYGVKD. CDR3 nucleotides: TGTGCCATCAGGCCGGGGTCTCCTCAAAGGGTAGGTATCGACGAGCAGTACTTC. It encodes CAIRPGSPQRVGIDEQYF.

This clone was seen just once. The gene calls are TRBV11-2 and TRBJ2-7; possible D gene TRBD2, 5 bases. The V end was cut by 5 bases, the J end by 8 bases, with 10 bases between. This CDR3 is 11 amino acids long. Germline-derived CDR1 and CDR2 are SGHAT and FQNNGV. The CDR3 nucleotides are TGTGCCAGCAGCAGCGGATTTCAGCAGTACTTC. Translating it yields CASSSGFQQYF.

This clone was observed a few times. This rearrangement joins TRBV30 to TRBJ1-4; D perhaps matches TRBD1 (5 bases). In germline, CDR1 is GTSNPN, CDR2 SVGIG (reference sequence). Trimming stripped 4 bases from V and 12 bases from J, with 15 bases between. The CDR3 runs 12 residues. The CDR3 nucleotides are TGTGCCTGGAACGACGGGCCGGGGGAACTGTTTTTT. It encodes CAWNDGPGELFF.

The V gene is TRBV6-4, the J gene TRBJ2-5; TRBD2 agrees at 12 bases. With V trimmed by 3 bases and J by 1 base, 0 bases remained unmatched. Per the germline V gene, CDR1 is MRHNA and CDR2 is SNTAGT. The CDR3 spans 15 residues. Here the CDR3 DNA reads TGTGCCAGCAGTGAGGGACTAGCGGGCCAAGAGACCCAGTACTTC. This sequence encodes CASSEGLAGQETQYF.

The rearrangement links TRBV2 to TRBJ2-7, with D perhaps TRBD1 (6 bases). V dropped 7 bases and J dropped 3 bases, with 10 bases sitting between them. This CDR3 spans 12 amino acids. Germline V gene sequence: CDR1 SNHLY, CDR2 FYNNEI. CDR3 loop: CASKGTFYEQYF. The CDR3 coding sequence is TGTGCCAGCAAGGGGACATTCTACGAGCAGTACTTC. Based on the CDR3 plus reference TRBV2 and TRBJ2-7, the full variable domain is EPEVTQTPSHQVTQMGQEVILRCVPISNHLYFYWYRQILGQKVEFLVSFYNNEISEKSEIFDDQFSVERPDGSNFTLKIRSTKLEDSAMYFCASKGTFYEQYFGPGTRLTVT.

The chain has TRBV15 and TRBJ2-7; no clear D gene. The CDR3 is 16 amino acids. The germline gives CDR1 LNHNV, CDR2 YYDKDF (reference sequence). Trimming removed 0 bases from V and 0 bases from J, with 12 bases in between. The CDR3 loop is CATSRDRQVSSYEQYF. In DNA form, the CDR3 reads TGTGCCACCAGCAGAGATAGGCAGGTCAGCTCCTACGAGCAGTACTTC.